Below, 8 T cell receptor beta chains from the same sample are listed, as sequenced in a study of blood T cell repertoires in COVID-19. Profiled with immunoSEQ multiplex PCR; TCRdb holds only in-frame clones, not every one. The sample yields 85,000 to 110,000 clones, around nine tenths seen once. The sample comprised peripheral blood. These TCRs come from a woman of 80 years or more in a cohort sampled during active COVID-19.

The V and J genes are TRBV3-1 (or the pseudogene TRBV3-2) and TRBJ2-1, with TRBD1 matching 9 bases. Germline CDR1 and CDR2: LGHDT and YNNKEL (reference sequence). Losses at the gene ends were 4 bases for V and 5 bases for J; bases not matched to a gene: 12. This CDR3 has 17 amino acids. The CDR3 DNA follows: TGTGCCAGCAGCCCCCAGGTAGGGGGACAGGGTAACAATGAGCAGTTCTTC. Translated, it gives CASSPQVGGQGNNEQFF.

The genes are TRBV28 and TRBJ1-4; TRBD1 is a possible D gene (5 bases). Germline assignment: CDR1 MDHEN and CDR2 SYDVKM. The CDR3 has 12 amino acids. V lost 5 bases and J lost 13, with 14 bases in between. The CDR3 DNA reads as TGTGCCAGCAGTGTATCCAGGGTGGTACTGTTTTTT. Protein sequence: CASSVSRVVLFF.

This clone has only one observation. This chain joins TRBV12-3 or TRBV12-4 and TRBJ2-1; no firm D call. Deletions cut 3 bases from V and 9 bases from J, with 9 bases between. The CDR3 is made up of 12 amino acids. The CDR3 sequence is CASSFSLSEQFF. DNA of the CDR3: TGTGCCAGCAGTTTCTCGCTCAGTGAGCAGTTCTTC.

The rearrangement links TRBV6-6 to TRBJ2-7; perhaps TRBD1 as D (5 bases). This CDR3 contains 12 residues. Between the trimmed V and J ends, which lost 5 bases and 7 bases, there was a span of 12 bases. CDR1 MNHNY and CDR2 SVGAGI come from the germline V gene (reference sequence). This CDR3 is CASSTTAWEQYF. The CDR3 nucleotides are TGTGCCAGCAGTACGACAGCCTGGGAGCAGTACTTC.

In its sample, this clone was seen a few times. J is TRBJ1-2 and V is TRBV29-1; D may be TRBD1 (5 bases). Trimming shortened V by 2 bases and J by 2 bases, and 9 bases separated the two germline ends. Germline CDR1 is SQVTM and CDR2 is ANQGSEA. The CDR3 is 13 amino acids. The CDR3 DNA reads as TGCAGCGTTGAATATGGGGCGAACTATGGCTACACCTTC. This codes for CSVEYGANYGYTF.

The gene calls are TRBV19 and TRBJ2-6, with D hard to call. V was trimmed by 5 bases and J by 0 bases, leaving 8 bases between them. CDR3 size: 15 residues. Germline CDR1 LNHDA, CDR2 SQIVND (reference sequence). The CDR3 region is CASSARGSGANVLTF. Written as DNA, the CDR3 is TGTGCCAGTAGTGCCCGAGGCTCTGGGGCCAACGTCCTGACTTTC.

V and J are TRBV7-9 and TRBJ1-2; 8 nucleotides line up with TRBD1. Germline CDR1 and CDR2: SEHNR and FQNEAQ (reference sequence). The CDR3 spans 13 residues. The V and J ends lost 3 bases and 6 bases, in that order; junction bases with no gene match: 3. The CDR3 here is CASSFRQGNGYTF. In DNA, the CDR3 is TGTGCCAGCAGCTTTCGACAGGGGAATGGCTACACCTTC.

This clone was counted a single time. This chain connects TRBV4-1 to TRBJ2-7, with D possibly being TRBD2 (5 bases). This CDR3 comprises 16 residues. CDR1 and CDR2 from the germline V gene are MGHRA and YSYEKL. Trimming took 0 bases from V and 3 from J, leaving 15 bases between them. CDR3 bases: TGCGCCAGCAGCCAAGAAGGTCGAGGGATAGGCTACGAGCAGTACTTC. This encodes CASSQEGRGIGYEQYF.